This T cell receptor beta chain is from a study of human T cells and chemical hapten exposure. Study conclusions and caveats: Versus controls, expanded TCRs had significantly more large CDR3 similarity clusters. Patch test score was positively correlated with the counts of PT1 expanded TCRs.

Stated time point: patch test 1, 2 weeks after DPC sensitization. Treatment given: therapeutic diphenylcyclopropenone sensitization with weekly scalp DPC. The study drew its donors from alopecia patients who were 18 to 70 years old and suitable for DPC. Unfractionated whole blood yielded the extracted total RNA. Germline CDR1 and CDR2: PRHDT and FYEKMQ (reference sequence). The ends were cut back, 5 bases at V and 1 base at J, with 8 bases in the middle. This CDR3 is built from 13 residues. With respect to this clonotype: Its antigen is unidentified. This may stem from a read error, because a much larger clone lies one nucleotide away.

MiXCR was run by TCRdb on the RACE reads, yielding one entry per CDR3 protein. The table has about 340,000 distinct CDR3 sequences, under 8% seen once. The sample in question was whole blood, obtained in connection with sensitization to the hapten diphenylcyclopropenone (DPC). The sequence was collected from a woman aged 18-35 years with alopecia areata. Some clones in this sample may be carry-over from other donors' samples. V and J are TRBV13 and TRBJ1-1; D is unclear. CDR3 in DNA: TGTGCCAGCAGCACCAGAAGGAACACTGAAGCTTTCTTT. This encodes CASSTRRNTEAFF.